Listed below are T cell receptor beta chains from one sample, sequenced in a study of CD8+ T cells in alopecia areata. Sequencing used immunoSEQ multiplex PCR; TCRdb keeps in-frame clones, though not all of them. The sample lists 150,000 to 200,000 clones, roughly 60% occurring once. This specimen was CD4+ T cells sorted from blood, taken at week 24, from a patient treated with tofacitinib. The origin of the receptors is a human donor with alopecia areata. The conserved cysteine and the conserved F or W are not part of the CDR3 here. Fields, in order: V gene, D gene, J gene, CDR3 protein. D genes are given only for firm matches.

TRBV4-3,NA,TRBJ2-3,ASSNRLGSDTQY
TRBV19,NA,TRBJ1-4,ASSTNDRWTNEKLF
TRBV30,NA,TRBJ1-2,AWSVAVSGIGGYT
TRBV4-3,NA,TRBJ2-6,ASSKDSSGANVLT
TRBV9,NA,TRBJ2-1,ASSERGLSRDEQF
TRBV29-1,NA,TRBJ2-6,SVSTGPSGANVLT
TRBV30,NA,TRBJ1-1,AWTEGAEAF
TRBV7-6,TRBD1,TRBJ2-7,ASSSGQGGEQY
TRBV27,NA,TRBJ1-6,ASSLYQGNSPLH
TRBV28,NA,TRBJ1-1,ASSLGTEREEAF
TRBV7-9,NA,TRBJ2-5,ASSLEKETQY
TRBV6-1,NA,TRBJ2-2,ASSEGLASGELF
TRBV29-1,NA,TRBJ2-7,SVEEPYEQY
TRBV7-9,NA,TRBJ1-1,ASSLIAVGRTEAF
TRBV2,NA,TRBJ1-1,ASSGMGRLNTEAF
TRBV7-9,NA,TRBJ1-2,ASSLTTVEANYGYT
TRBV7-2,TRBD2,TRBJ2-7,ASSLALGLAGVEQY
TRBV30,NA,TRBJ1-2,AWSPGLGYT
TRBV7-2,NA,TRBJ1-5,ASSVRGNQPQH
TRBV11-3,NA,TRBJ1-2,ASVNGGRGGYT
TRBV2,NA,TRBJ2-4,ASRGPGAKNIQY
TRBV4-3,TRBD1,TRBJ1-3,ASSLLGVDRDGNTIY